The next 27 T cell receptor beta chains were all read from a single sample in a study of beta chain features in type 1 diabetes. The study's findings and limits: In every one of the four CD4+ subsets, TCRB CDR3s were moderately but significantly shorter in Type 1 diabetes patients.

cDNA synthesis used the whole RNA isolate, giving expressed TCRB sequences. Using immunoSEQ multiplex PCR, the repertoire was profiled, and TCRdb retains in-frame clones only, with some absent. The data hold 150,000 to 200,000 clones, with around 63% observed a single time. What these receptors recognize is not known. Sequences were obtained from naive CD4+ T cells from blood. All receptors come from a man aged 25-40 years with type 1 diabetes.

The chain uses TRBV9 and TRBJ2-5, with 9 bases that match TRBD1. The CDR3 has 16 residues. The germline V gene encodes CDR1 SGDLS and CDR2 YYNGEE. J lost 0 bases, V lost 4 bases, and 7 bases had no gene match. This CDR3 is CASSPGTGLYQETQYF. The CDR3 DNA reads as TGTGCCAGCAGCCCCGGGACAGGGCTTTACCAAGAGACCCAGTACTTC. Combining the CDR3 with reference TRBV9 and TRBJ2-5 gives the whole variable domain DSGVTQTPKHLITATGQRVTLRCSPRSGDLSVYWYQQSLDQGLQFLIQYYNGEERAKGNILERFSAQQFPDLHSELNLSSLELGDSALYFCASSPGTGLYQETQYFGPGTRLLVL.

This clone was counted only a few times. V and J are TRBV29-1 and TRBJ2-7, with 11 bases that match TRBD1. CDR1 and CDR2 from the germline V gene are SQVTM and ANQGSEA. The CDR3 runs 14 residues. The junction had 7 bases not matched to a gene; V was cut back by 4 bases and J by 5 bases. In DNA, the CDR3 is TGCAGCGTTGTCGAGGACAGGGGGCGAAACGAGCAGTACTTC. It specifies CSVVEDRGRNEQYF.

CDR3: CASSLFTGGTDTQYF. DNA for the CDR3: TGTGCCAGCAGTTTATTCACCGGGGGGACAGATACGCAGTATTTT. The gene calls are TRBV28 and TRBJ2-3, with 7 bases aligning to TRBD2. The CDR3 is 15 residues long. After removal of 1 base from V and 3 bases from J, the junction contained 4 bases not matched to a gene. CDR1 is MDHEN, CDR2 SYDVKM, per germline. The whole variable domain, remainder taken from reference TRBV28 and TRBJ2-3, is DVKVTQSSRYLVKRTGEKVFLECVQDMDHENMFWYRQDPGLGLRLIYFSYDVKMKEKGDIPEGYSVSREKKERFSLILESASTNQTSMYLCASSLFTGGTDTQYFGPGTRLTVL.

The CDR3 DNA reads as TGTGCCAGCAGCTTAGTAGCCGGCCGCTCTGGGGCCAACGTCCTGACTTTC. Residues: CASSLVAGRSGANVLTF. J is TRBJ2-6 and V is TRBV7-9; D remains unclear. This CDR3 contains 17 residues. The V end was cut by 1 base, the J end by 0 bases, with 10 bases between. From germline, CDR1 is SEHNR and CDR2 FQNEAQ (reference sequence).

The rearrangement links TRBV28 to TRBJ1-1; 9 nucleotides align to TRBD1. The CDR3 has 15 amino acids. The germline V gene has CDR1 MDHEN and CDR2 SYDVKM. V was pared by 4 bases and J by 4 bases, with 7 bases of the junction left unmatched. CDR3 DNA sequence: TGTGCCAGCAGTTCCACAGGGGGCTGGGTCACTGAAGCTTTCTTT. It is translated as CASSSTGGWVTEAFF.

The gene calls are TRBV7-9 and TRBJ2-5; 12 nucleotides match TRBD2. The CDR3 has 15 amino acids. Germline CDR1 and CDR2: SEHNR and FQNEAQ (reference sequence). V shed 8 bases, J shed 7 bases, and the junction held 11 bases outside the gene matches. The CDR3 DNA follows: TGTGCCAGCTCCCGACTAGCGGGGGCCCAGGGGACCCAGTACTTC. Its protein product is CASSRLAGAQGTQYF.

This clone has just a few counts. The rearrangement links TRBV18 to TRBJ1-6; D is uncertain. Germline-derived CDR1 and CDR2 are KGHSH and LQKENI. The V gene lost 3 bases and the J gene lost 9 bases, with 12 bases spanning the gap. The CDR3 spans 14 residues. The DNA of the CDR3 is TGTGCCAGCTCACCGTTCTTCGAGAGTTCACCCCTCCACTTT. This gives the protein CASSPFFESSPLHF.

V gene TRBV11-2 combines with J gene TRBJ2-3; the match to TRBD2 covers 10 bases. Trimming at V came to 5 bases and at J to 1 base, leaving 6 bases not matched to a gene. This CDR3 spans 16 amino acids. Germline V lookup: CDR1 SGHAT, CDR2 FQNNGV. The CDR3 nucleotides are TGTGCCAGCAGCCAAGATCTAGCGGGAGGCACAGATACGCAGTATTTT. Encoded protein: CASSQDLAGGTDTQYF.

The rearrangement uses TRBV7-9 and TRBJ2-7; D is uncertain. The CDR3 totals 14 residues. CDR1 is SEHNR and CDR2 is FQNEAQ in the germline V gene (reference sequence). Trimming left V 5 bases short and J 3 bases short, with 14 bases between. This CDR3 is CASSTTGTNYEQYF. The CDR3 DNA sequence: TGTGCCAGCAGCACAACTGGAACGAACTACGAGCAGTACTTC.

The CDR3 sequence is CASSVQRGVTDTQYF. CDR3 nucleotide sequence: TGTGCCAGCAGCGTCCAGCGGGGGGTCACAGATACGCAGTATTTT. The chain joins TRBV9 to TRBJ2-3; TRBD2 matches 9 bases. CDR1 is SGDLS, CDR2 YYNGEE, per germline. The junction had 3 bases not matched to a gene; V was cut back by 2 bases and J by 2 bases. The CDR3 covers 15 residues.

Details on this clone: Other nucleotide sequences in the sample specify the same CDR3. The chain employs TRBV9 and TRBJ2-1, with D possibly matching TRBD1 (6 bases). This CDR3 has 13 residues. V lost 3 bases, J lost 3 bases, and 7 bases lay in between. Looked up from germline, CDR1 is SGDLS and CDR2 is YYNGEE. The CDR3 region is CASSAQGYNEQFF. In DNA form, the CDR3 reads TGTGCCAGCAGCGCACAGGGCTACAATGAGCAGTTCTTC.

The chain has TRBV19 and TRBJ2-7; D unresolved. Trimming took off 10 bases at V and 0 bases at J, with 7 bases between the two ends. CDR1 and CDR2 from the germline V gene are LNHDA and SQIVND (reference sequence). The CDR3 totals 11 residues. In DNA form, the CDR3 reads TGTGCCACGGCCAGCTCCTACGAGCAGTACTTC. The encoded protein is CATASSYEQYF.

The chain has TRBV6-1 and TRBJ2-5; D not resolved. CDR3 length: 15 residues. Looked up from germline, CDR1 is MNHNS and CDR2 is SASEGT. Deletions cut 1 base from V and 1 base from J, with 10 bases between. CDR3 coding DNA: TGTGCCAGCAGTGAAGTTACGGGCCGCCAAGAGACCCAGTACTTC. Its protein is CASSEVTGRQETQYF.

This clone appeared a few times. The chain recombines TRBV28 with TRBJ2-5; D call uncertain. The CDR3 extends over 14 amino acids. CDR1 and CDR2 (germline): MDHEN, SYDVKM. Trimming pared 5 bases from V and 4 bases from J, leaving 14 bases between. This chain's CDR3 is CASSDVRYRETQYF. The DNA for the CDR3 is TGTGCCAGCAGTGACGTGCGGTATAGAGAGACCCAGTACTTC.

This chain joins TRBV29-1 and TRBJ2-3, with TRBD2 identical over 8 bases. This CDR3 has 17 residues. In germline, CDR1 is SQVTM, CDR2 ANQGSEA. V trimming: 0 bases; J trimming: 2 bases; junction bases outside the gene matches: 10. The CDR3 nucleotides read TGCAGCGTTGAAGATCCGGCCAGCGGGGGCCACACAGATACGCAGTATTTT. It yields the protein CSVEDPASGGHTDTQYF.

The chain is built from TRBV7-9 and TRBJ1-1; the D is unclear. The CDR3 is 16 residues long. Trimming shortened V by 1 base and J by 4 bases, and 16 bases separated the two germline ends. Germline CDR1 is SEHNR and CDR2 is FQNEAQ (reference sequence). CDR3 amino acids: CASSLDPRPRGTEAFF. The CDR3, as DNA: TGTGCCAGCAGCTTAGACCCGAGACCCCGGGGCACTGAAGCTTTCTTT.

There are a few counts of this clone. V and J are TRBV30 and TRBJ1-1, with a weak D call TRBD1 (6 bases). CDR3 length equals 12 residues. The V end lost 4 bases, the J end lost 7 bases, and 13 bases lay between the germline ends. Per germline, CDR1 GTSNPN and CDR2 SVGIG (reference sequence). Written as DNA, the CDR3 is TGTGCCTGGACGGGGGCGGTGGTTGAAGCTTTCTTT. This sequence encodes CAWTGAVVEAFF.

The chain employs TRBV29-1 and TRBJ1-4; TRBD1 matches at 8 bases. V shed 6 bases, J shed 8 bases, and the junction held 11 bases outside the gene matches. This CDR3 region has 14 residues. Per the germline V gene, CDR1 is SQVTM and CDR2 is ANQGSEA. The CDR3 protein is CSVKLQGEKEKLFF. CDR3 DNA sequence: TGCAGCGTCAAACTACAGGGGGAGAAAGAAAAACTGTTTTTT.

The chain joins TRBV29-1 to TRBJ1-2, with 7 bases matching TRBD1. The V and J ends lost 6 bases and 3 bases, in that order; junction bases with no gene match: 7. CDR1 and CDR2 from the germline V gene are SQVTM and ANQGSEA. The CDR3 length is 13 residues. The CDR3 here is CSVGGGPDYGYTF. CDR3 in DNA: TGCAGCGTCGGAGGGGGCCCGGACTATGGCTACACCTTC.

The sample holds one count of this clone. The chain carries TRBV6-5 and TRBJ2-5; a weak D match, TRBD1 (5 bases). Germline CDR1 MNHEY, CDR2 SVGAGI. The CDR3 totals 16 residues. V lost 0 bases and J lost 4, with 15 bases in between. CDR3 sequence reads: CASSYSTGQKGETQYF. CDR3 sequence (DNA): TGTGCCAGCAGTTACTCGACTGGACAAAAGGGAGAGACCCAGTACTTC.

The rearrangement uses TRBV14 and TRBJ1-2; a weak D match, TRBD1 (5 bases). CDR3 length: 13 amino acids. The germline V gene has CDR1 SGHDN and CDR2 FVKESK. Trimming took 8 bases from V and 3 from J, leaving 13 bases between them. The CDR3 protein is CASQRGLDYGYTF. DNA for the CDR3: TGTGCCAGCCAACGGGGCCTCGACTATGGCTACACCTTC.

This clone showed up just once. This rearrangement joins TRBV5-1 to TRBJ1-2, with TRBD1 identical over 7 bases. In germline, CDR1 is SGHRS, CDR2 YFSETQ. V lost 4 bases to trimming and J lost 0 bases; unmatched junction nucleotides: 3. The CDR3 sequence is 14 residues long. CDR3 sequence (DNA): TGCGCCAGCAGCGCGGGACAGCCTAACTATGGCTACACCTTC. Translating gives CASSAGQPNYGYTF.

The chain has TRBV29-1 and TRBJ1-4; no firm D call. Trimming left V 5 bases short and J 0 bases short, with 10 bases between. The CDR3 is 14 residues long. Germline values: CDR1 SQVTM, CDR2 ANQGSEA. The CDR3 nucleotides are TGCAGCGTTTGCCGACTTGCAACTAATGAAAAACTGTTTTTT. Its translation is CSVCRLATNEKLFF.

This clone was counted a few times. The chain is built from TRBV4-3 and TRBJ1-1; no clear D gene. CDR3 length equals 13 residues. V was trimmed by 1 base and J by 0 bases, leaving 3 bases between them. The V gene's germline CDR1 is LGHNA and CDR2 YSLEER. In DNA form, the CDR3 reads TGCGCCAGCAGCCAAGCAATGAACACTGAAGCTTTCTTT. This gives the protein CASSQAMNTEAFF.

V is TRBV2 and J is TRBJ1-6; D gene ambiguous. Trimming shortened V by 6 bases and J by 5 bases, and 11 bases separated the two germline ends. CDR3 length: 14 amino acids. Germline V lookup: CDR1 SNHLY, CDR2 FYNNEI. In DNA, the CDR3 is TGTGCCAGCAGCCTCCGGGCCCATAATTCACCCCTCCACTTT. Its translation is CASSLRAHNSPLHF.

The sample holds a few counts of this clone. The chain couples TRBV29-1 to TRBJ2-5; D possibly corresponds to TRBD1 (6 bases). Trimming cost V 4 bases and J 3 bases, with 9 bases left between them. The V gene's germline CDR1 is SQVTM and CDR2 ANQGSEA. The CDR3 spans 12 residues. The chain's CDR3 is CSVAAGEETQYF. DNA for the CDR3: TGCAGCGTTGCGGCAGGGGAAGAGACCCAGTACTTC.

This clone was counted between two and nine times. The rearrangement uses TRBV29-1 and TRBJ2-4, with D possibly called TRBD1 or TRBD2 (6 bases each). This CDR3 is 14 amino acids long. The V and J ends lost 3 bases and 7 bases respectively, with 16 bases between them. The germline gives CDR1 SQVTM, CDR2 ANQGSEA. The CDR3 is CSVDFGRGLNIQYF. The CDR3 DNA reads TGCAGCGTTGACTTCGGTCGGGGGCTGAACATTCAGTACTTC.